This TCR beta chain originates from a study of blood T cell repertoires in COVID-19. The CDR3 loop spans 15 amino acids. V was shortened by 4 bases and J by 0 bases, with 11 bases between the two germline ends. Germline V gives CDR1 SGHNT, CDR2 YYREEE (reference sequence). Clones were sequenced by immunoSEQ multiplex PCR, and TCRdb holds only the in-frame ones, with some missing. The sample lists roughly 29,000 clones, roughly 90% occurring once. The J gene is TRBJ1-3, the V gene TRBV5-4; TRBD1 is a possible D gene (5 bases). The receptor comes from a human donor in a cohort sampled during active COVID-19. The sequenced sample consisted of peripheral blood. CDR3 residues: CASSPDTDSGNTIYF. The CDR3 coding sequence is TGTGCCAGCAGCCCGGACACCGACTCTGGAAACACCATATATTTT. Supplemented by reference TRBV5-4 and TRBJ1-3, the full variable domain reads ETGVTQSPTHLIKTRGQQVTLRCSSQSGHNTVSWYQQALGQGPQFIFQYYREEENGRGNFPPRFSGLQFPNYSSELNVNALELDDSALYLCASSPDTDSGNTIYFGEGSWLTVV.